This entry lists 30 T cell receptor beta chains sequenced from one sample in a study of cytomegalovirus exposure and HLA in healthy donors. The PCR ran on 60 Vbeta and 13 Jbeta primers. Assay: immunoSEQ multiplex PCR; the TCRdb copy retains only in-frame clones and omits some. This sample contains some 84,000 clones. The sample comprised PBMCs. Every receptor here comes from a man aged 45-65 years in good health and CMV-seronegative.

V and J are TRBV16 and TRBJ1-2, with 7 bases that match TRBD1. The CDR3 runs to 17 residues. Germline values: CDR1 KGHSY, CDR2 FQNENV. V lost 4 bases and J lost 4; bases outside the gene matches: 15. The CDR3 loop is CASSPLGPTGTLYGYTF. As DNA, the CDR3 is TGTGCCAGCAGCCCCCTGGGGCCGACAGGGACCCTCTATGGCTACACCTTC.

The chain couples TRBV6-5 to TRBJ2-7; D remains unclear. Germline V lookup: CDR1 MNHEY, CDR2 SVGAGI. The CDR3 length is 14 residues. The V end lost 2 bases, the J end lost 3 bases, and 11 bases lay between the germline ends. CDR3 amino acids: CASSYGQEYYEQYF. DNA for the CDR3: TGTGCCAGCAGTTACGGTCAGGAATACTACGAGCAGTACTTC.

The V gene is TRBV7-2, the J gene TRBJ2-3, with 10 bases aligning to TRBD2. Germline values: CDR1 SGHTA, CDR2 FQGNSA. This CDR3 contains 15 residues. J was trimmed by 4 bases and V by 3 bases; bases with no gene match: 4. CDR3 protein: CASSFSGGRADTQYF. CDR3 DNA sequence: TGTGCCAGCAGCTTTAGCGGGGGGCGGGCAGATACGCAGTATTTT.

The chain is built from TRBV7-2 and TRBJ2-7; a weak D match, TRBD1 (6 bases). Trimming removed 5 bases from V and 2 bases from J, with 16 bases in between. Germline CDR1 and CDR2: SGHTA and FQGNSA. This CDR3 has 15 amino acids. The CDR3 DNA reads TGTGCCAGCAGCCCGGACAGCCATCGTACCTACGAGCAGTACTTC. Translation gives CASSPDSHRTYEQYF.

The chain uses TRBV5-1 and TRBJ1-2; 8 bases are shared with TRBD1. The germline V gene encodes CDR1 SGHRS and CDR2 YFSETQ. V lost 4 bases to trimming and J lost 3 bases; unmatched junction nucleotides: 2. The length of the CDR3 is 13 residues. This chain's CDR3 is CASSQQGDYGYTF. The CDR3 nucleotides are TGCGCCAGCAGCCAACAGGGGGACTATGGCTACACCTTC.

This CDR3 is CASSYRGTGLDSPLHF. DNA for the CDR3: TGTGCCAGCAGTTACCGAGGGACAGGTTTGGATTCACCCCTCCACTTT. The chain recombines TRBV6-6 with TRBJ1-6; 8 bases align to TRBD1. The trim removed 2 bases at V and 8 bases at J, leaving 8 bases unmatched. In germline, CDR1 is MNHNY, CDR2 SVGAGI (reference sequence). The length of the CDR3 is 16 residues.

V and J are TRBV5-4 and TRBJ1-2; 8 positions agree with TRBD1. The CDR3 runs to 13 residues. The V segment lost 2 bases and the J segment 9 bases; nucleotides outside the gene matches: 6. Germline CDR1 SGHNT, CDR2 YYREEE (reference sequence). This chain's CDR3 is CASSLPGQASYTF. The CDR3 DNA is TGTGCCAGCAGCTTACCGGGACAGGCGAGCTACACCTTC.

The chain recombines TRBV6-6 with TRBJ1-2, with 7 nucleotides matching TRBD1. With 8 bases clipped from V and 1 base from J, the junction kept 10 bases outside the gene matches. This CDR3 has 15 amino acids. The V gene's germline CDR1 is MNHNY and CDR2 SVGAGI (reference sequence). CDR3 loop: CASRLRDRLNYGYTF. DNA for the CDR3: TGTGCCAGCCGACTTCGGGACAGACTTAACTATGGCTACACCTTC.

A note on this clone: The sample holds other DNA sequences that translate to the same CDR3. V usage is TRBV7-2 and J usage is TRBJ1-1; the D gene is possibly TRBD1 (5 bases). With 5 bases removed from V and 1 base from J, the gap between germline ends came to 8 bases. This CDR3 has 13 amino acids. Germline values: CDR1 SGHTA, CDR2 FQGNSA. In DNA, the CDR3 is TGTGCCAGCAGCCCGCAGGGGAACACTGAAGCTTTCTTT. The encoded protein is CASSPQGNTEAFF.

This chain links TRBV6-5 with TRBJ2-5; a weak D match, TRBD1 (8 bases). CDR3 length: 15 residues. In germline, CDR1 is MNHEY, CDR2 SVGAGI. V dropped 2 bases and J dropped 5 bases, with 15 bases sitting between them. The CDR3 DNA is TGTGCCAGCAGTTACGGAATACAGGGGGGGGAGACCCAGTACTTC. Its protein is CASSYGIQGGETQYF.

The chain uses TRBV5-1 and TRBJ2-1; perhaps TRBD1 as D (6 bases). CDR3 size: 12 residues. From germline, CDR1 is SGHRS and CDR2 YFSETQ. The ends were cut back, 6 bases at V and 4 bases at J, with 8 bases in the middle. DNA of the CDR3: TGCGCCAGCACAGGGGTGTACAATGAGCAGTTCTTC. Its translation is CASTGVYNEQFF.

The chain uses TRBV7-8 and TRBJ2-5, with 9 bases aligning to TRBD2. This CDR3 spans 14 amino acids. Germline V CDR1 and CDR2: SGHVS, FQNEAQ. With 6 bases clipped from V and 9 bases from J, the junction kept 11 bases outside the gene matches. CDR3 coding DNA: TGTGCCAGCAGGGCGGGGGGGGCATCAGATTCCCAGTACTTC. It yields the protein CASRAGGASDSQYF. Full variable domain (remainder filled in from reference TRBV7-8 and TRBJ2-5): GAGVSQSPRYKVAKRGQDVALRCDPISGHVSLFWYQQALGQGPEFLTYFQNEAQLDKSGLPSDRFFAERPEGSVSTLKIQRTQQEDSAVYLCASRAGGASDSQYFGPGTRLLVL.

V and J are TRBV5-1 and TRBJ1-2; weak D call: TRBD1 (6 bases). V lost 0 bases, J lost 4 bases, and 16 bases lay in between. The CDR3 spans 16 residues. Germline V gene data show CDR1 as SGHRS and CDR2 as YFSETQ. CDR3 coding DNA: TGCGCCAGCAGCTTGGAGACAGGTCTTATCAGCTATGGCTACACCTTC. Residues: CASSLETGLISYGYTF. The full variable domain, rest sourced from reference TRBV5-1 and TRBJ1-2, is KAGVTQTPRYLIKTRGQQVTLSCSPISGHRSVSWYQQTPGQGLQFLFEYFSETQRNKGNFPGRFSGRQFSNSRSEMNVSTLELGDSALYLCASSLETGLISYGYTFGSGTRLTVV.

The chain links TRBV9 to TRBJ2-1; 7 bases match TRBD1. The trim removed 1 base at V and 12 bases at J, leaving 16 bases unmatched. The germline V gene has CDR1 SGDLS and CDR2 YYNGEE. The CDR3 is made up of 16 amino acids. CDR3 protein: CASSVTNRDSLQGQFF. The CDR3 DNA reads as TGTGCCAGCAGCGTAACGAACAGGGACAGCCTTCAGGGGCAGTTCTTC.

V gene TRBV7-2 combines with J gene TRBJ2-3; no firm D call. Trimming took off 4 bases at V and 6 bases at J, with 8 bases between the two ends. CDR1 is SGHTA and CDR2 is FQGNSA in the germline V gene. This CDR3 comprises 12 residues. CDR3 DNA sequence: TGTGCCAGCAGCTCCGCTCGGGATACGCAGTATTTT. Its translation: CASSSARDTQYF.

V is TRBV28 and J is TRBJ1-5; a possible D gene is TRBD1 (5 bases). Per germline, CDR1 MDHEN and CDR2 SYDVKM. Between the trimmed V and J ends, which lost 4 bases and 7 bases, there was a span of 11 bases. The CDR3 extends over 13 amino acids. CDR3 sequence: CASSSGGRQPQHF. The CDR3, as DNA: TGTGCCAGCAGTTCGGGGGGTCGACAGCCCCAGCATTTT.

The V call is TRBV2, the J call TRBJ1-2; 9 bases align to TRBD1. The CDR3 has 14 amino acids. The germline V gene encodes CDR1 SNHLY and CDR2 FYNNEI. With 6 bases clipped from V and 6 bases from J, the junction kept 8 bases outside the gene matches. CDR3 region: CASSGTGFLHGYTF. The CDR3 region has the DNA TGTGCCAGCAGCGGGACAGGGTTCTTACATGGCTACACCTTC. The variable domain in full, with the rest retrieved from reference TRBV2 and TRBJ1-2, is EPEVTQTPSHQVTQMGQEVILRCVPISNHLYFYWYRQILGQKVEFLVSFYNNEISEKSEIFDDQFSVERPDGSNFTLKIRSTKLEDSAMYFCASSGTGFLHGYTFGSGTRLTVV.

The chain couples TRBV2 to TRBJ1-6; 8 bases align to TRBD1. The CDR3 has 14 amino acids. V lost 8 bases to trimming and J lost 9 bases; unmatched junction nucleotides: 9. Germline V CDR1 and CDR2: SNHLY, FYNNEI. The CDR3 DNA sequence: TGTGCCAGCGGAGGACAGGGAGACGGTTCACCCCTCCACTTT. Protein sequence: CASGGQGDGSPLHF.

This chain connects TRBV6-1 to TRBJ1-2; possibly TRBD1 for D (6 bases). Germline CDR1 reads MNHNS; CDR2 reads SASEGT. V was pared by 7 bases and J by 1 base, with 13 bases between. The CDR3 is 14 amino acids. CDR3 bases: TGTGCCAGCACCCGGACAGATAATAACTATGGCTACACCTTC. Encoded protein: CASTRTDNNYGYTF.

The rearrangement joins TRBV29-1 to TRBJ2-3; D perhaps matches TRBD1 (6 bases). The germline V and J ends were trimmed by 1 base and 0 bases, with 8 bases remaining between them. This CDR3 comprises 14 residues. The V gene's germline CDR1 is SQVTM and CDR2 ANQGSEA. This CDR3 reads CSVEGRGSTDTQYF. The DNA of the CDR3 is TGCAGCGTTGAAGGCAGGGGAAGCACAGATACGCAGTATTTT.

CDR3 protein: CASSPRQGGTDTQYF. The DNA for the CDR3 is TGCGCCAGCAGCCCCCGCCAGGGGGGCACAGATACGCAGTATTTT. V usage is TRBV5-1 and J usage is TRBJ2-3, with 7 bases matching TRBD1. The CDR3 consists of 15 residues. CDR1 and CDR2 (germline): SGHRS, YFSETQ. Unmatched junction bases numbered 6, after V lost 4 bases and J lost 1 base.

Written as DNA, the CDR3 is TGTGCCAGCAGTTACTCAGGGGAGGCTTACGAGCAGTACTTC. Protein sequence: CASSYSGEAYEQYF. The V and J genes are TRBV6-5 and TRBJ2-7, with D perhaps TRBD2 (6 bases). This CDR3 is built from 14 residues. Trimming left V 0 bases short and J 4 bases short, with 10 bases between. Germline values: CDR1 MNHEY, CDR2 SVGAGI.

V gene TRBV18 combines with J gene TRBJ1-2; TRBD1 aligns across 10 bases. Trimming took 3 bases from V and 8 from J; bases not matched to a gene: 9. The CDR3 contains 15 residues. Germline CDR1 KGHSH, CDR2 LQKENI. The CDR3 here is CASSPQPGQGYGYTF. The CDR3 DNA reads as TGTGCCAGCTCACCGCAACCGGGACAGGGGTACGGCTACACCTTC.

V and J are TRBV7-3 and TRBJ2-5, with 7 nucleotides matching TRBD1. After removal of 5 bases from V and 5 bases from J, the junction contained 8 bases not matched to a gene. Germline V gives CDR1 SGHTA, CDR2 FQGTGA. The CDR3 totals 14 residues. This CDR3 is CASSPSGTEETQYF. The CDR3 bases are TGTGCCAGCAGCCCATCCGGGACAGAGGAGACCCAGTACTTC. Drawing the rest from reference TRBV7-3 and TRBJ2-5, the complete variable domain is GAGVSQTPSNKVTEKGKYVELRCDPISGHTALYWYRQSLGQGPEFLIYFQGTGAADDSGLPNDRFFAVRPEGSVSTLKIQRTERGDSAVYLCASSPSGTEETQYFGPGTRLLVL.

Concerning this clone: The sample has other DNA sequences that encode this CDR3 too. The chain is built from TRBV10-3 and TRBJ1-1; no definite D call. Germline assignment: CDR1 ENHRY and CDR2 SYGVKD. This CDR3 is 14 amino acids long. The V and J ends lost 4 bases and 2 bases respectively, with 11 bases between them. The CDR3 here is CAISVGRGNTEAFF. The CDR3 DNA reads TGTGCCATCAGTGTCGGTAGAGGAAACACTGAAGCTTTCTTT.

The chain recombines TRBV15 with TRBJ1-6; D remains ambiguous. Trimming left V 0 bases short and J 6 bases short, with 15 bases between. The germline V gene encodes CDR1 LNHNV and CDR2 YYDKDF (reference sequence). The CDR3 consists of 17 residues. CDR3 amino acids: CATSRDVGTPGNSPLHF. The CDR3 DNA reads TGTGCCACCAGCAGAGATGTTGGAACACCAGGTAATTCACCCCTCCACTTT.

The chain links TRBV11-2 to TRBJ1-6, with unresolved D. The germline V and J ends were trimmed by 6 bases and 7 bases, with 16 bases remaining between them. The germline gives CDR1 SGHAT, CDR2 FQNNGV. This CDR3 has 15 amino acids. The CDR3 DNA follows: TGTGCCAGCAGTTCGTCCCAGGAGGAGAATTCACCCCTCCACTTT. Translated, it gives CASSSSQEENSPLHF.

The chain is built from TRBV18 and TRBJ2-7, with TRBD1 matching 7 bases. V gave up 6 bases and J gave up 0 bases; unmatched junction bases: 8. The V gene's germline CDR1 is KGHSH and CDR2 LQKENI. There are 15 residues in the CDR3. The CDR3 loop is CASSQTGTISYEQYF. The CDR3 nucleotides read TGTGCCAGCTCGCAGACAGGGACGATCTCCTACGAGCAGTACTTC.

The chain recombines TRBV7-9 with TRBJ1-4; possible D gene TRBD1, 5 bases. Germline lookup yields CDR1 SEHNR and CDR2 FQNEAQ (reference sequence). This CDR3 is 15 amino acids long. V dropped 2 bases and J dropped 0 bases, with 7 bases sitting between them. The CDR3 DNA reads TGTGCCAGCAGCTTACGGGGGTCAACTAATGAAAAACTGTTTTTT. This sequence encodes CASSLRGSTNEKLFF.

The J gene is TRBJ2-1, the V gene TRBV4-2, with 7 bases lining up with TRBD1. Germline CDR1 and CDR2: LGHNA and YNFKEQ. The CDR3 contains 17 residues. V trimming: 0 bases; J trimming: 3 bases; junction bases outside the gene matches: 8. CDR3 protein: CASSQDLGPGGYNEQFF. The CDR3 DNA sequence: TGTGCCAGCAGCCAAGATCTCGGGCCAGGGGGCTACAATGAGCAGTTCTTC.